This note documents a single TCR beta chain sequence. TCRdb's table, derived via immunoSEQ multiplex PCR, lists solely in-frame clones and lacks some. The table shows tens of thousands of clones, with around 93% occurring only once. The sample originates from a study of T cell changes during pregnancy in multiple sclerosis. This sequence originates from a female donor with multiple sclerosis, enrolled in a pregnancy study. The source was peripheral blood, collected in the second trimester of pregnancy.

The CDR3 loop reads CASSIGLAGSNEQYF. DNA for the CDR3: TGCGCCAGCAGCATTGGACTAGCGGGAAGTAACGAGCAGTACTTC. This chain uses TRBV4-3 with TRBJ2-7, with 12 bases lining up with TRBD2. V lost 5 bases to trimming and J lost 5 bases; unmatched junction nucleotides: 7. There are 15 residues in the CDR3. Looked up from germline, CDR1 is LGHNA and CDR2 is YSLEER.